This T cell receptor (beta chain) derives from a study of blood T cell repertoires in COVID-19. Whole-study context: Acute and convalescent COVID-19 specimens originated in the United States, Italy and Spain.

Authors' methods: Estimation of nucleated cell counts relied on the amplification of reference gene primers. The protocol was immunoSEQ multiplex PCR, while the TCRdb copy is restricted to in-frame clones and leaves out a portion. The V and J calls and clone size were taken over from that table, and D and trimming were inferred from the DNA. This table has 120,000 to 150,000 clones, around nine tenths appearing once. This clonotype was obtained from a human donor in a cohort sampled during active COVID-19. Input material: peripheral blood.

CDR3 coding DNA: TGTGCCAGCAGCGTCGCGTTTAGACAGGGTGAGGAGACCCAGTACTTC. Residues: CASSVAFRQGEETQYF. V is TRBV9 and J is TRBJ2-5; 7 bases align to TRBD1. Germline loops: CDR1 SGDLS, CDR2 YYNGEE. J was trimmed by 5 bases and V by 2 bases; bases with no gene match: 12. The CDR3 runs 16 residues. Filled out from reference TRBV9 and TRBJ2-5, the complete variable domain reads DSGVTQTPKHLITATGQRVTLRCSPRSGDLSVYWYQQSLDQGLQFLIQYYNGEERAKGNILERFSAQQFPDLHSELNLSSLELGDSALYFCASSVAFRQGEETQYFGPGTRLLVL.